The T cell receptor (beta chain) described here comes from a study of lymphopenia after photon versus proton radiotherapy. Study findings and constraints: Larger post-nadir TCR diversity loss correlated inversely with survival in deceased patients. Oligoclonal CD8+ Temra expansion after nadir drove photon patients' diversity drop.

Concerning this clone: The antigen remains undetermined.

Only in-frame clones appear in the TCRdb table, and some are missing; sequencing was by immunoSEQ multiplex PCR. Altogether roughly 30,000 clones are present, 94% being singletons, with the ten largest covering about 0.66%. This receptor was identified in a woman aged 45 to 65 with cholangiocarcinoma. The sequenced sample was peripheral blood, obtained from a patient treated with photon-based radiotherapy.

CDR3 DNA: TGTGCCAGCAAACCCCGCGGGCCCTACGAGCAGTACTTC. Its protein is CASKPRGPYEQYF. The chain is built from TRBV27 and TRBJ2-7; maybe TRBD2 (5 bases). V shed 7 bases and J shed 2 bases, with 12 bases lying between them. Germline V gene sequence: CDR1 MNHEY, CDR2 SMNVEV (reference sequence). The CDR3 is made up of 13 amino acids.